This note documents a single TCR beta chain sequence. What it binds is unknown. V gave up 6 bases and J gave up 7 bases; unmatched junction bases: 6. The CDR3 sequence is 14 residues long. CDR1 and CDR2 (germline): LNHDA, SQIVND (reference sequence). The data stem from a study of graft-versus-host responses after intestinal transplantation. Study in general: The whole recipient group had anti-thymocyte globulin induction followed by tacrolimus and steroids for around 3 years. Findings and limits, study-wide: Present in recipient marrow, GvH clones included some that appeared first in ileum or blood. Declining HvG levels early post-transplant were linked to peak circulating GvH clone levels.

The table came from immunoSEQ multiplex PCR; TCRdb's copy has only in-frame clones and leaves some out. The table has roughly 100,000 clones, 75% to 95% seen once; the top ten hold roughly 0.2%. The chain carries TRBV19 and TRBJ2-2; 9 nucleotides match TRBD1. Here the sequenced sample was unstimulated CD4+ T cells sorted from spleen or lymph node cells, taken before transplant. The sequence derives from a human donor who was the organ donor for an intestinal transplant. CDR3 coding DNA: TGTGCCAGTAGAGACAGGGGGGGGAGCGGGGAGCTGTTTTTT. This sequence encodes CASRDRGGSGELFF.